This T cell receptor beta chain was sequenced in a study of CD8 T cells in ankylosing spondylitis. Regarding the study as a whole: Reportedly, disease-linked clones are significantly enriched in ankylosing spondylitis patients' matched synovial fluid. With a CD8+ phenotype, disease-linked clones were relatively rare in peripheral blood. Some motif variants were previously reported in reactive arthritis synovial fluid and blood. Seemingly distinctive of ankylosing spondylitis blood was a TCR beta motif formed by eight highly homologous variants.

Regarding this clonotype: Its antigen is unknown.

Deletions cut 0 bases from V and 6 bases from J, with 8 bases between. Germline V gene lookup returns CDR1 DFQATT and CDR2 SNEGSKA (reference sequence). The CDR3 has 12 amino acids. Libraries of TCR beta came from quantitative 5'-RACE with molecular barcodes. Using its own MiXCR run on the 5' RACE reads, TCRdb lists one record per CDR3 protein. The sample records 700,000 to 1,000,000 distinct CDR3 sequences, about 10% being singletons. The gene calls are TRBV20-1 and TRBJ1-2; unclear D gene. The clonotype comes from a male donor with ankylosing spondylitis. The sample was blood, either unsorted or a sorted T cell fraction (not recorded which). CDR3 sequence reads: CSARDQTDGYTF. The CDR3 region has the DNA TGCAGTGCTAGAGACCAAACCGATGGCTACACCTTC.